The 20 T cell receptor beta chains given below trace back to one sample, sequenced in a study of shared clonotypes between healthy human individuals. Generated by immunoSEQ multiplex PCR, the TCRdb table keeps only in-frame clones and is missing some. This sample has 2 million to 3 million clones, with approximately 92% found just once. Sequencing was performed on naive CD4+ T cells sorted from blood. Regarding subset: CD45RA+ positively selected. Receptors were obtained from a man aged 18 to 30 in good health.

This chain connects TRBV6-1 to TRBJ2-3, with D perhaps TRBD2 (7 bases). CDR3 length equals 16 residues. Germline CDR1 reads MNHNS; CDR2 reads SASEGT. Between the trimmed V and J ends, which lost 4 bases and 2 bases, there was a span of 16 bases. CDR3 coding DNA: TGTGCCAGCAGTGTGGGGGGGCTGGCTAACACAGATACGCAGTATTTT. Translating it yields CASSVGGLANTDTQYF.

V is TRBV9 and J is TRBJ2-3, with 14 bases identical to TRBD2. The CDR3 has 16 amino acids. The V and J ends lost 4 bases and 6 bases, in that order; junction bases with no gene match: 7. Germline-derived CDR1 and CDR2 are SGDLS and YYNGEE. The DNA for the CDR3 is TGTGCCAGCAGCCCCACGGGACTAGCGGGAGCGGATACGCAGTATTTT. As protein: CASSPTGLAGADTQYF. The whole variable domain, filled in from reference TRBV9 and TRBJ2-3, reads DSGVTQTPKHLITATGQRVTLRCSPRSGDLSVYWYQQSLDQGLQFLIQYYNGEERAKGNILERFSAQQFPDLHSELNLSSLELGDSALYFCASSPTGLAGADTQYFGPGTRLTVL.

This clone appeared once. The V call is TRBV2, the J call TRBJ1-5; tentative D call: TRBD1 (5 bases). The germline V gene encodes CDR1 SNHLY and CDR2 FYNNEI. This CDR3 is built from 15 residues. Trimming took off 6 bases at V and 4 bases at J, with 16 bases between the two ends. CDR3 sequence reads: CASRDTRAVNQPQHF. CDR3 DNA sequence: TGTGCCAGCAGGGACACCAGGGCCGTGAATCAGCCCCAGCATTTT. Variable domain in full (rest from reference TRBV2 and TRBJ1-5): EPEVTQTPSHQVTQMGQEVILRCVPISNHLYFYWYRQILGQKVEFLVSFYNNEISEKSEIFDDQFSVERPDGSNFTLKIRSTKLEDSAMYFCASRDTRAVNQPQHFGDGTRLSIL.

V usage is TRBV19 and J usage is TRBJ2-7; maybe TRBD1 (5 bases). The CDR3 runs to 14 residues. Deletions cut 4 bases from V and 3 bases from J, with 13 bases between. From germline, CDR1 is LNHDA and CDR2 SQIVND (reference sequence). The CDR3 region is CASSNQGTGYEQYF. CDR3 DNA sequence: TGTGCCAGTAGTAATCAGGGAACGGGCTACGAGCAGTACTTC. The full variable domain, completed using reference TRBV19 and TRBJ2-7, is DGGITQSPKYLFRKEGQNVTLSCEQNLNHDAMYWYRQDPGQGLRLIYYSQIVNDFQKGDIAEGYSVSREKKESFPLTVTSAQKNPTAFYLCASSNQGTGYEQYFGPGTRLTVT.

The chain couples TRBV5-1 to TRBJ2-5; D remains unclear. There are 13 residues in the CDR3. Between the trimmed V and J ends, which lost 0 bases and 3 bases, there was a span of 6 bases. Germline CDR1 is SGHRS and CDR2 is YFSETQ. Here the CDR3 reads CASSLGLKETQYF. CDR3 in DNA: TGCGCCAGCAGCTTGGGACTCAAAGAGACCCAGTACTTC.

This chain links TRBV7-2 with TRBJ2-3; D may be TRBD2 (6 bases). V gave up 5 bases and J gave up 4 bases, with 16 bases separating them. CDR3 length: 15 residues. Per the germline V gene, CDR1 is SGHTA and CDR2 is FQGNSA. In DNA form, the CDR3 reads TGTGCCAGCAGCATCGTAGCGGTAGGGGCAGATACGCAGTATTTT. Its translation is CASSIVAVGADTQYF.

The rearrangement links TRBV5-1 to TRBJ1-6; D call uncertain. V was cut by 3 bases and J by 5 bases, with 12 bases left in between. Germline V gene sequence: CDR1 SGHRS, CDR2 YFSETQ. This CDR3 has 15 amino acids. In nucleotides, the CDR3 is TGCGCCAGCAGCTCTAATCCGGTTGATAATTCACCCCTCCACTTT. This encodes CASSSNPVDNSPLHF.

The rearrangement links TRBV30 to TRBJ2-1, with 9 bases identical to TRBD2. This CDR3 comprises 17 residues. Germline lookup yields CDR1 GTSNPN and CDR2 SVGIG (reference sequence). V shed 4 bases, J shed 3 bases, and the junction held 13 bases outside the gene matches. The CDR3 loop is CAWMSSLTSGNYNEQFF. As DNA, the CDR3 is TGTGCCTGGATGAGCTCCCTGACTAGCGGAAACTACAATGAGCAGTTCTTC.

The chain is built from TRBV6-1 and TRBJ1-1, with 9 positions matching TRBD1. With 4 bases clipped from V and 4 bases from J, the junction kept 7 bases outside the gene matches. This CDR3 contains 15 residues. The germline V gene encodes CDR1 MNHNS and CDR2 SASEGT. The DNA of the CDR3 is TGTGCCAGCAGTGCCGGGACAGGGCGGCGCACTGAAGCTTTCTTT. It translates to CASSAGTGRRTEAFF.

The rearrangement links TRBV11-2 to TRBJ2-6, with D uncertain. Germline V gives CDR1 SGHAT, CDR2 FQNNGV. Trimming shortened V by 2 bases and J by 2 bases, and 10 bases separated the two germline ends. The CDR3 runs to 16 residues. CDR3 residues: CASSLSAAAGANVLTF. DNA for the CDR3: TGTGCCAGCAGCTTATCCGCGGCGGCTGGGGCCAACGTCCTGACTTTC.

The chain links TRBV9 to TRBJ2-7; possible D gene TRBD1, 5 bases. CDR3 size: 15 residues. In germline, CDR1 is SGDLS, CDR2 YYNGEE. The germline V and J ends were trimmed by 4 bases and 5 bases, with 19 bases remaining between them. The CDR3 DNA sequence: TGTGCCAGCAGCCCTTCGCCCCAGGGTATCGACGAGCAGTACTTC. Encoded protein: CASSPSPQGIDEQYF. Drawing the rest from reference TRBV9 and TRBJ2-7, the complete variable domain is DSGVTQTPKHLITATGQRVTLRCSPRSGDLSVYWYQQSLDQGLQFLIQYYNGEERAKGNILERFSAQQFPDLHSELNLSSLELGDSALYFCASSPSPQGIDEQYFGPGTRLTVT.

About this clone itself: This same CDR3 is encoded by further DNA sequences in the sample. The J gene is TRBJ2-5, the V gene TRBV18; D remains unclear. V was cut by 6 bases and J by 2 bases, with 10 bases left in between. In germline, CDR1 is KGHSH, CDR2 LQKENI. The CDR3 has 13 amino acids. This CDR3 reads CASSLGSQETQYF. The CDR3 DNA reads as TGTGCCAGCTCCCTCGGCTCGCAAGAGACCCAGTACTTC.

This clone has just one count. J is TRBJ2-2 and V is TRBV6-6; 8 bases agree with TRBD2. The germline gives CDR1 MNHNY, CDR2 SVGAGI (reference sequence). The V and J ends lost 4 bases and 4 bases, in that order; junction bases with no gene match: 8. This CDR3 region has 16 residues. For the CDR3, the DNA is TGTGCCAGCAGTTTCCAAGCGGGAGTGGGCACCGGGGAGCTGTTTTTT. Protein sequence: CASSFQAGVGTGELFF.

This clone has only one observation. The gene calls are TRBV5-1 and TRBJ2-2; the match to TRBD1 covers 8 bases. The CDR3 length is 16 residues. Germline CDR1 is SGHRS and CDR2 is YFSETQ. V trimming: 1 base; J trimming: 1 base; junction bases outside the gene matches: 3. The CDR3 loop reads CASSLTGTGNTGELFF. The CDR3 nucleotides are TGCGCCAGCAGCTTGACCGGGACAGGGAACACCGGGGAGCTGTTTTTT.

The V gene is TRBV7-8, the J gene TRBJ2-5; D remains ambiguous. The CDR3 loop spans 12 amino acids. Looked up from germline, CDR1 is SGHVS and CDR2 is FQNEAQ. V dropped 8 bases and J dropped 5 bases, with 12 bases sitting between them. The CDR3: CASGRVGETQYF. CDR3 nucleotide sequence: TGTGCCAGCGGAAGGGTCGGGGAGACCCAGTACTTC.

As concerns this clone: The same CDR3 also results from other DNA sequences found in this sample. V and J are TRBV15 and TRBJ1-5; D is undetermined. Between the trimmed V and J ends, which lost 0 bases and 5 bases, there was a span of 8 bases. CDR3 size: 14 residues. From germline, CDR1 is LNHNV and CDR2 YYDKDF (reference sequence). CDR3 sequence: CATSRDRIDQPQHF. The CDR3 coding sequence is TGTGCCACCAGCAGAGACAGGATCGATCAGCCCCAGCATTTT.

The J gene is TRBJ1-2, the V gene TRBV9; D remains ambiguous. With 1 base removed from V and 3 bases from J, the gap between germline ends came to 16 bases. Germline CDR1 and CDR2: SGDLS and YYNGEE. The CDR3 extends over 16 amino acids. The CDR3 here is CASSVWPAGGDYGYTF. CDR3 coding DNA: TGTGCCAGCAGCGTATGGCCAGCTGGAGGAGACTATGGCTACACCTTC.

Details on this clone: The sample carries other DNA sequences with the same CDR3. This chain links TRBV29-1 with TRBJ1-1, with 8 positions matching TRBD1. The CDR3 spans 12 residues. Trimming at V came to 7 bases and at J to 1 base, leaving 2 bases not matched to a gene. The germline CDR1 and CDR2 sequences are SQVTM and ANQGSEA. CDR3 in DNA: TGCAGCGGCGACAGGGGGAACACTGAAGCTTTCTTT. This gives the protein CSGDRGNTEAFF.

V gene TRBV2 combines with J gene TRBJ2-1; possible D gene TRBD1, 6 bases. The CDR3 spans 15 residues. CDR1 and CDR2 from the germline V gene are SNHLY and FYNNEI. The V and J ends lost 4 bases and 0 bases respectively, with 10 bases between them. CDR3 protein: CASSGTDNSYNEQFF. Here the CDR3 DNA reads TGTGCCAGCAGTGGGACAGATAACTCCTACAATGAGCAGTTCTTC.

The V gene is TRBV10-2, the J gene TRBJ2-3; unclear D gene. Germline loops: CDR1 WSHSY, CDR2 SAAADI. CDR3 length: 15 residues. Trimming shortened V by 8 bases and J by 2 bases, and 17 bases separated the two germline ends. The CDR3 bases are TGCGCCAGCCGAGCCGACTCTTTCCTCACAGATACGCAGTATTTT. Translation: CASRADSFLTDTQYF.